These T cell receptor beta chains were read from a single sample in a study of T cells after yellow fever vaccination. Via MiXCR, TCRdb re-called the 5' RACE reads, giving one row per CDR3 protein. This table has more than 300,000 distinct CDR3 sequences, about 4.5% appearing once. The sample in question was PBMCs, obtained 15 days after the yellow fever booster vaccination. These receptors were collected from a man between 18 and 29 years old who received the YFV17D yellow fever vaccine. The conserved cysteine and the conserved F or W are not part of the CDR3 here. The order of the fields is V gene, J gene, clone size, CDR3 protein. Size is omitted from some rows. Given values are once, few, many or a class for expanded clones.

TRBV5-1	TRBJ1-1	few	ASSLRQGVTEAF
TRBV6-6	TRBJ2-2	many	ASSKRTGAGELF
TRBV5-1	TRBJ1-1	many	ASSLAGGPNTEAF
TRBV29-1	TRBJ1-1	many	SVHRDAQVGTEAF
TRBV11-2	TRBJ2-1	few	ASRDFDRASYNEQF
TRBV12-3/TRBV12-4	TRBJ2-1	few	ASRKGRGNEQF
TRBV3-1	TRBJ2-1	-	ASSQGGGRSSYNEQF
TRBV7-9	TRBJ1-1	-	ASSLLFSQGNTEAF
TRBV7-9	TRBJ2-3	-	ASSGGADTQY
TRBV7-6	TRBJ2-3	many	ATLAGWGTDTQY
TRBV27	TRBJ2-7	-	ASGPLGQALSYEQY
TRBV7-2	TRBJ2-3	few	ASSLAGPTRDTQY
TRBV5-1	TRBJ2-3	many	ASSLSEPTSTDTQY
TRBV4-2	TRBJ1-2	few	ASSQSSSLNYGYT
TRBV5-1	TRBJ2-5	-	ASSLDPARETQY
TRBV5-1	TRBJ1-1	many	ASTMWGSNTEAF
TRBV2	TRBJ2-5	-	ASSDVGGPGMGETQY
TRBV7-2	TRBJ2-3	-	ASSLGVLGSTDTQY
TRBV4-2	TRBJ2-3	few	ASSASEGPNTQY
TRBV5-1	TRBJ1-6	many	ASSLYPGNTDGNSPLH
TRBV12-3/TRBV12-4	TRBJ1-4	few	ASSFGNYGGEKLF
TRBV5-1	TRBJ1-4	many	ASSLTGRRANEKLF
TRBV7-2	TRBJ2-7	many	ASSLRSYEQY
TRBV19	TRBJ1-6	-	ASSIGQGGSPLH
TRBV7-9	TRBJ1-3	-	ASRNPTGLFSGNTIY
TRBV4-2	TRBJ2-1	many	ASSLQGRDEQF
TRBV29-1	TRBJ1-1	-	SVENRGGFGTEAF
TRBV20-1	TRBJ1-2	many	SASRTVYGYT
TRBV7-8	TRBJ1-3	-	ASSRDGTWIFRKY
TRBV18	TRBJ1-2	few	ASSPYVDGGKGYT
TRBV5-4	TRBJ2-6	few	ASRPSGGTPSGANVLT
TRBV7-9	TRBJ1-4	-	ASSLDVIEGYDNEKLF
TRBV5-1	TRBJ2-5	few	ASSLERAAGTQY
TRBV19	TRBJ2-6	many	ASSNTANSGANVLT
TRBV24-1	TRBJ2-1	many	ATSDLARGNEQF
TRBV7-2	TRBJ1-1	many	ASSLPGLNTEAF
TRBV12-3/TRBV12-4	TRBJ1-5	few	ASSKGQGGDQPQH
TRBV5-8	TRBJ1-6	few	ASSFSKGSPLH
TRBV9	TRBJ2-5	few	ASSTRPEETQY
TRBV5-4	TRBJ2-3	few	ASSLGLHTQY
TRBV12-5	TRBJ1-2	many	ASGLPTGQTNYGYT
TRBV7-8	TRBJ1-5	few	ASSRMTGFGQPQH
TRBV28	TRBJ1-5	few	ASCPYPFMRYSNQPQH
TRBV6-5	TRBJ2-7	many	ASSYPAGEQY
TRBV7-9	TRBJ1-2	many	ASSLERGTVHGYT
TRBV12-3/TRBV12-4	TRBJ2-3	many	ASSRDRAGGADTQY
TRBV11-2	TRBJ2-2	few	ASSQGTGITGELF
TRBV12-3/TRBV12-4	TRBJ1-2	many	ASSSAGFGRGYT
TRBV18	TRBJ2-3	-	ASSPWDRGSDTQY